Below, 25 T cell receptor beta chains from the same sample are listed, as sequenced in a study of cytomegalovirus exposure and HLA in healthy donors. Libraries were prepared by immunoSEQ multiplex PCR; TCRdb keeps only in-frame clonotypes and omits some of them. The repertoire consists of 130,000 to 150,000 clones, with 88% occurring once and the leading ten covering around 8%. Sequencing input: PBMCs. These receptors all stem from a woman between 18 and 29 years old in good health and CMV-seropositive.

A note on this clone: The same CDR3 is also encoded by other DNA sequences in this sample. The chain combines TRBV5-1 with TRBJ2-5, with D perhaps TRBD1 (6 bases). The ends were cut back, 2 bases at V and 1 base at J, with 6 bases in the middle. This CDR3 comprises 13 residues. The germline V gene encodes CDR1 SGHRS and CDR2 YFSETQ. The chain's CDR3 is CASSLGGQETQYF. CDR3 DNA sequence: TGCGCCAGCAGCTTAGGGGGCCAAGAGACCCAGTACTTC.

The J gene is TRBJ2-1, the V gene TRBV5-1; 7 nucleotides agree with TRBD1. CDR1 and CDR2 (germline): SGHRS, YFSETQ. V was clipped by 1 base and J by 3 bases; unmatched bases: 4. The CDR3 runs 15 residues. CDR3: CASSLTGDGYNEQFF. The CDR3 nucleotides are TGCGCCAGCAGCTTGACAGGGGATGGCTACAATGAGCAGTTCTTC.

The V and J genes are TRBV5-4 and TRBJ1-5; 7 bases are shared with TRBD1. The CDR3 totals 13 residues. Trimming at V came to 1 base and at J to 7 bases, leaving 2 bases not matched to a gene. Germline CDR1 is SGHNT and CDR2 is YYREEE (reference sequence). The CDR3, as DNA: TGTGCCAGCAGCTTGCAGGGGGAGCAGCCCCAGCATTTT. It encodes CASSLQGEQPQHF.

CDR3 nucleotide sequence: TGTGCCACCTGGGAGGGAGTCCGGGACAGGGGGAATTACGAGCAGTACTTC. Translation gives CATWEGVRDRGNYEQYF. V usage is TRBV28 and J usage is TRBJ2-7, with TRBD1 identical over 11 bases. The germline V gene has CDR1 MDHEN and CDR2 SYDVKM. The CDR3 covers 17 residues. Trimming took 10 bases from V and 4 from J; bases not matched to a gene: 18.

This chain connects TRBV5-1 to TRBJ2-7, with 8 bases fitting TRBD1. The CDR3 has 15 residues. Germline CDR1 is SGHRS and CDR2 is YFSETQ. The trim removed 4 bases at V and 5 bases at J, leaving 11 bases unmatched. CDR3 sequence: CASSPQGGVGHEQYF. CDR3 DNA sequence: TGCGCCAGCAGCCCACAGGGGGGAGTGGGCCACGAGCAGTACTTC.

The chain couples TRBV7-3 to TRBJ2-7; the D gene is possibly TRBD1 (5 bases). V gave up 2 bases and J gave up 7 bases, with 15 bases separating them. CDR1 is SGHTA, CDR2 FQGTGA, per germline. The CDR3 length is 14 residues. CDR3 amino acids: CASSLGSGLGEQYF. The CDR3 DNA is TGTGCCAGCAGCTTAGGCTCAGGGTTGGGGGAGCAGTACTTC. Full variable domain (rest looked up from reference TRBV7-3 and TRBJ2-7): GAGVSQTPSNKVTEKGKYVELRCDPISGHTALYWYRQSLGQGPEFLIYFQGTGAADDSGLPNDRFFAVRPEGSVSTLKIQRTERGDSAVYLCASSLGSGLGEQYFGPGTRLTVT.

The V call is TRBV29-1, the J call TRBJ2-5; 8 bases fit TRBD2. Losses at the gene ends were 7 bases for V and 5 bases for J; bases not matched to a gene: 9. The germline V gene encodes CDR1 SQVTM and CDR2 ANQGSEA. This CDR3 comprises 13 residues. The CDR3 sequence: CSAVASGGETQYF. The CDR3 nucleotides read TGCAGCGCCGTGGCGTCGGGGGGGGAGACCCAGTACTTC.

This clone came up a few times. The CDR3 sequence is CASSAGTGNQPQHF. The CDR3 DNA is TGTGCCAGCAGTGCCGGGACAGGGAATCAGCCCCAGCATTTT. This chain links TRBV6-5 with TRBJ1-5; 9 bases match TRBD1. Losses at the gene ends were 5 bases for V and 4 bases for J; bases not matched to a gene: 3. CDR1 is MNHEY, CDR2 SVGAGI, per germline. The CDR3 is made up of 14 amino acids.

The chain is built from TRBV28 and TRBJ1-2; 10 nucleotides line up with TRBD1. Germline V lookup: CDR1 MDHEN, CDR2 SYDVKM. The CDR3 runs 15 residues. J lost 5 bases, V lost 3 bases, and 6 bases had no gene match. The chain's CDR3 is CASSFPDRGLYGYTF. As DNA, the CDR3 is TGTGCCAGCAGTTTCCCCGACAGGGGGCTTTATGGCTACACCTTC.

V usage is TRBV6-1 and J usage is TRBJ1-1, with D possibly matching TRBD1 (5 bases). Trimming took off 1 base at V and 11 bases at J, with 17 bases between the two ends. Per germline, CDR1 MNHNS and CDR2 SASEGT. The CDR3 has 14 amino acids. The CDR3 DNA is TGTGCCAGCAGTGAAGGGGGGGGGTTAACATGGGCTTTCTTT. It yields the protein CASSEGGGLTWAFF.

This clone was observed at least ten times. The chain recombines TRBV6-4 with TRBJ2-3, with 9 bases aligning to TRBD2. Trimming removed 3 bases from V and 5 bases from J; junction bases left unmatched: 3. Germline CDR1 is MRHNA and CDR2 is SNTAGT. The CDR3 totals 14 residues. The CDR3 here is CASSENSGRDTQYF. The CDR3 DNA follows: TGTGCCAGCAGTGAAAATAGCGGGAGAGATACGCAGTATTTT.

The gene calls are TRBV4-2 and TRBJ1-6; tentative D call: TRBD1 (5 bases). CDR1 LGHNA and CDR2 YNFKEQ come from the germline V gene. The CDR3 extends over 15 amino acids. V was shortened by 0 bases and J by 7 bases, with 10 bases between the two germline ends. CDR3 coding DNA: TGTGCCAGCAGCCAAGAAGATACAGGCAATTCACCCCTCCACTTT. This sequence encodes CASSQEDTGNSPLHF.

V usage is TRBV4-2 and J usage is TRBJ2-2; D perhaps matches TRBD1 (6 bases). The CDR3 consists of 16 residues. V lost 4 bases and J 6 bases, leaving 18 bases between the germline ends. The germline gives CDR1 LGHNA, CDR2 YNFKEQ. In nucleotides, the CDR3 is TGTGCCAGCAGCCTTGACCTAGCAGGGGTAGCCGGGGAGCTGTTTTTT. It is translated as CASSLDLAGVAGELFF.

This sequence joins TRBV5-4 and TRBJ2-7; perhaps TRBD2 as D (6 bases). Germline V gene sequence: CDR1 SGHNT, CDR2 YYREEE (reference sequence). The CDR3 length is 13 residues. V dropped 1 base and J dropped 7 bases, with 12 bases sitting between them. The CDR3 is CASSLYGAGEQYF. The CDR3 DNA follows: TGTGCCAGCAGCTTGTATGGCGCGGGGGAGCAGTACTTC.

CDR3: CASSFLPGLAGEAPKTSSYEQYF. The CDR3 DNA sequence: TGCGCCAGCAGCTTTCTTCCGGGACTAGCGGGGGAGGCCCCCAAAACTAGCTCCTACGAGCAGTACTTC. V gene TRBV5-1 combines with J gene TRBJ2-7, with 14 bases lining up with TRBD2. The CDR3 covers 23 residues. Germline V lookup: CDR1 SGHRS, CDR2 YFSETQ. The ends lost 2 bases at V and 0 bases at J; junction bases unmatched: 22. Looking up the rest from reference TRBV5-1 and TRBJ2-7 gives the full variable domain: KAGVTQTPRYLIKTRGQQVTLSCSPISGHRSVSWYQQTPGQGLQFLFEYFSETQRNKGNFPGRFSGRQFSNSRSEMNVSTLELGDSALYLCASSFLPGLAGEAPKTSSYEQYFGPGTRLTVT.

This clone appeared a single time. The chain is built from TRBV28 and TRBJ2-3, with D uncertain. Germline V CDR1 and CDR2: MDHEN, SYDVKM. This CDR3 spans 15 amino acids. The germline V and J ends were trimmed by 5 bases and 0 bases, with 12 bases remaining between them. As DNA, the CDR3 is TGTGCCAGCAGTCTCTTCCCGAGGAGCACAGATACGCAGTATTTT. As protein: CASSLFPRSTDTQYF.

The chain has TRBV7-6 and TRBJ2-3, with D perhaps TRBD2 (5 bases). The CDR3 runs to 18 residues. The ends were cut back, 5 bases at V and 2 bases at J, with 23 bases in the middle. The germline V gene has CDR1 SGHVS and CDR2 FNYEAQ. CDR3 residues: CASSLSPSAGGFTDTQYF. CDR3 nucleotide sequence: TGTGCCAGCAGCCTCAGTCCGTCGGCGGGCGGATTCACAGATACGCAGTATTTT.

This rearrangement joins TRBV30 to TRBJ2-1; tentative D call: TRBD2 (5 bases). Germline values: CDR1 GTSNPN, CDR2 SVGIG (reference sequence). V lost 3 bases and J 0 bases, leaving 12 bases between the germline ends. The CDR3 sequence is 15 residues long. CDR3 DNA sequence: TGTGCCTGGAGAGCTAGCTGGAGCTCCTACAATGAGCAGTTCTTC. Protein sequence: CAWRASWSSYNEQFF.

This clone was detected only a few times. J is TRBJ1-2 and V is TRBV13; D perhaps matches TRBD1 (5 bases). The germline gives CDR1 PRHDT, CDR2 FYEKMQ (reference sequence). V dropped 3 bases and J dropped 2 bases, with 10 bases sitting between them. This CDR3 region has 14 residues. For the CDR3, the DNA is TGTGCCAGCAGCTTGGGACTGCAGAACTATGGCTACACCTTC. This translates into CASSLGLQNYGYTF.

The chain combines TRBV7-9 with TRBJ2-1; D gene unclear. The CDR3 contains 16 residues. CDR1 SEHNR and CDR2 FQNEAQ come from the germline V gene (reference sequence). Trimming removed 3 bases from V and 0 bases from J, with 12 bases in between. CDR3 nucleotides: TGTGCCAGCAGCTTCTCCATCGGTAGCTCCTACAATGAGCAGTTCTTC. This encodes CASSFSIGSSYNEQFF.

V is TRBV5-1 and J is TRBJ1-5; 8 bases line up with TRBD1. V lost 0 bases, J lost 4 bases, and 3 bases stayed unmatched. CDR3 length equals 15 residues. CDR1 and CDR2 (germline): SGHRS, YFSETQ. DNA for the CDR3: TGCGCCAGCAGCTTGGGACAGGGGCCAAATCAGCCCCAGCATTTT. This gives the protein CASSLGQGPNQPQHF.

The chain has TRBV6-1 and TRBJ2-5; D perhaps matches TRBD2 (5 bases). Per the germline V gene, CDR1 is MNHNS and CDR2 is SASEGT. This CDR3 is 12 amino acids long. V was cut by 5 bases and J by 13 bases, with 17 bases left in between. As DNA, the CDR3 is TGTGCCAGCAGTCCCCTGGACTTACAACGGTACTTC. Its protein is CASSPLDLQRYF.

The V gene is TRBV28, the J gene TRBJ2-2; 15 nucleotides match TRBD2. Germline CDR1 MDHEN, CDR2 SYDVKM. Trimming took 7 bases from V and 3 from J; bases not matched to a gene: 6. The CDR3 consists of 17 residues. CDR3 in DNA: TGTGCCAGCACCCGGGGACTAGCGGGGGGTGACACCGGGGAGCTGTTTTTT. Its translation: CASTRGLAGGDTGELFF.

The chain has TRBV28 and TRBJ1-4; D not resolved. This CDR3 contains 15 residues. Germline assignment: CDR1 MDHEN and CDR2 SYDVKM. The V and J ends lost 7 bases and 6 bases respectively, with 18 bases between them. The CDR3 spells CASKAELGWDEKLFF. CDR3 coding DNA: TGTGCCAGCAAAGCGGAACTGGGATGGGATGAAAAACTGTTTTTT.

The chain links TRBV5-1 to TRBJ2-1; TRBD2 is a possible D gene (6 bases). The CDR3 spans 16 residues. V lost 4 bases to trimming and J lost 0 bases, with 14 bases between them. Germline CDR1 SGHRS, CDR2 YFSETQ. The CDR3 DNA follows: TGCGCCAGCAGCCCCGGCGTCGGGGGCTCCTACAATGAGCAGTTCTTC. It yields the protein CASSPGVGGSYNEQFF.